The 21 T cell receptor beta chains reported below all come from one sample, sequenced in a study of OX40 agonist ivuxolimab in advanced cancers. TCRdb's table, derived via immunoSEQ multiplex PCR, lists solely in-frame clones and lacks some. The table records 77,000 or so clones, approximately 84% of them present only once. The input for sequencing was CD4+ or CD8+ T cells sorted from blood, taken in a trial of the OX40 agonist ivuxolimab. These receptors were taken from an adult with an advanced solid tumor such as melanoma, head and neck, liver or kidney cancer.

The rearrangement links TRBV15 to TRBJ1-3, with D tentatively TRBD1 (5 bases). Germline V lookup: CDR1 LNHNV, CDR2 YYDKDF (reference sequence). CDR3 length: 15 amino acids. Trimming took off 0 bases at V and 2 bases at J, with 8 bases between the two ends. The CDR3: CATSRDVTAGNTIYF. The DNA for the CDR3 is TGTGCCACCAGCAGAGATGTGACAGCTGGAAACACCATATATTTT.

The chain couples TRBV28 to TRBJ1-5; the D gene is possibly TRBD1 (5 bases). The CDR3 loop spans 14 amino acids. Trimming shortened V by 8 bases and J by 5 bases, and 16 bases separated the two germline ends. Germline CDR1 and CDR2: MDHEN and SYDVKM. The DNA for the CDR3 is TGTGCCAGCTCCCCGGGGCAGGGAGATCAGCCCCAGCATTTT. It specifies CASSPGQGDQPQHF. Full variable domain (remainder filled in from reference TRBV28 and TRBJ1-5): DVKVTQSSRYLVKRTGEKVFLECVQDMDHENMFWYRQDPGLGLRLIYFSYDVKMKEKGDIPEGYSVSREKKERFSLILESASTNQTSMYLCASSPGQGDQPQHFGDGTRLSIL.

J is TRBJ1-2 and V is TRBV18; D is perhaps TRBD1 (6 bases). The CDR3 has 14 residues. CDR1 KGHSH and CDR2 LQKENI come from the germline V gene. Deletions cut 4 bases from V and 5 bases from J, with 14 bases between. The CDR3 here is CASSLVNRDYGYTF. CDR3 nucleotides: TGTGCCAGCTCACTCGTGAACAGGGATTATGGCTACACCTTC.

The table lists this clone with many counts. This chain links TRBV7-2 with TRBJ2-2; 12 bases fit TRBD2. CDR1 and CDR2 (germline): SGHTA, FQGNSA. J gave up 4 bases and V 5 bases, and 8 bases lay outside the gene matches. CDR3 length: 17 amino acids. Written as DNA, the CDR3 is TGTGCCAGCAGCCCCGCTAGCGGGGGGGCGCGCACCGGGGAGCTGTTTTTT. Translation gives CASSPASGGARTGELFF.

About this clone: A junction end diverges from the germline sequence, so it may reflect a read error. This chain connects TRBV7-7 to TRBJ2-3; possible D gene TRBD2, 6 bases. In germline, CDR1 is SSHAT, CDR2 FNYEAQ (reference sequence). This CDR3 region has 15 residues. The CDR3 coding sequence is TGTGCTAGCAGCCGTGCGGGCGGGGTCACAGATACGCAGTATTTT. Translating gives CASSRAGGVTDTQYF.

This chain joins TRBV5-1 and TRBJ1-1, with D perhaps matching TRBD1 (6 bases). Per the germline V gene, CDR1 is SGHRS and CDR2 is YFSETQ. V lost 3 bases and J lost 3, with 15 bases in between. The CDR3 runs to 15 residues. CDR3 nucleotides: TGCGCCAGCAGCTCTTTACAGGGATCGGACACTGAAGCTTTCTTT. Its translation: CASSSLQGSDTEAFF.

This rearrangement joins TRBV6-1 to TRBJ2-3; D perhaps matches TRBD1 (6 bases). The CDR3 contains 13 residues. V lost 3 bases and J lost 3, with 7 bases in between. The germline CDR1 and CDR2 sequences are MNHNS and SASEGT. CDR3 protein: CASSEGATDTQYF. The CDR3 coding sequence is TGTGCCAGCAGTGAGGGGGCTACAGATACGCAGTATTTT.

The V call is TRBV6-1, the J call TRBJ1-2, with D unresolved. CDR3 length: 13 residues. CDR1 is MNHNS, CDR2 SASEGT, per germline. The V gene lost 6 bases and the J gene lost 6 bases, with 14 bases spanning the gap. Here the CDR3 DNA reads TGTGCCAGCAGAATACAGTTGTCGGATGGCTACACCTTC. It encodes CASRIQLSDGYTF.

The V gene is TRBV30, the J gene TRBJ2-1, with no clear D. V was shortened by 6 bases and J by 4 bases, with 16 bases between the two germline ends. Germline V gene lookup returns CDR1 GTSNPN and CDR2 SVGIG (reference sequence). The CDR3 has 14 amino acids. CDR3 sequence reads: CACPAGQTYNEQFF. As DNA, the CDR3 is TGTGCCTGCCCCGCCGGGCAGACGTACAATGAGCAGTTCTTC. Looking up the rest from reference TRBV30 and TRBJ2-1 gives the full variable domain: SQTIHQWPATLVQPVGSPLSLECTVEGTSNPNLYWYRQAAGRGLQLLFYSVGIGQISSEVPQNLSASRPQDRQFILSSKKLLLSDSGFYLCACPAGQTYNEQFFGPGTRLTVL.

The chain joins TRBV6-5 to TRBJ2-1; TRBD2 agrees at 9 bases. Germline lookup yields CDR1 MNHEY and CDR2 SVGAGI. The CDR3 length is 15 residues. After removal of 6 bases from V and 5 bases from J, the junction contained 8 bases not matched to a gene. CDR3: CASSSPASGNNEQFF. The CDR3 bases are TGTGCCAGCAGCTCACCGGCTAGCGGGAACAATGAGCAGTTCTTC.

This clone was counted a single time. The V and J genes are TRBV5-5 and TRBJ1-2, with TRBD1 matching 7 bases. The CDR3 runs 14 residues. Losses at the gene ends were 3 bases for V and 6 bases for J; bases not matched to a gene: 8. Germline CDR1 reads SGHKS; CDR2 reads YYEKEE (reference sequence). CDR3: CASSSGQVTDGYTF. Written as DNA, the CDR3 is TGTGCCAGCAGCTCAGGACAGGTGACCGATGGCTACACCTTC.

This sequence joins TRBV9 and TRBJ1-1, with a tentative D call TRBD1 (5 bases). Germline V gene lookup returns CDR1 SGDLS and CDR2 YYNGEE. Trimming cost V 4 bases and J 5 bases, with 18 bases left between them. The CDR3 has 15 amino acids. The CDR3, as DNA: TGTGCCAGCAGCCGCCCGGGCGTGTGGGGGACTGAAGCTTTCTTT. Translated, it gives CASSRPGVWGTEAFF.

In regard to this clone: This CDR3 is also generated by other DNA sequences in the sample. The chain carries TRBV7-2 and TRBJ1-4; perhaps TRBD1 as D (5 bases). Germline loops: CDR1 SGHTA, CDR2 FQGNSA. The CDR3 sequence is 14 residues long. Trimming cost V 3 bases and J 3 bases, with 8 bases left between them. CDR3 protein: CASSFQGSNEKLFF. CDR3 nucleotide sequence: TGTGCCAGCAGCTTCCAGGGTTCTAATGAAAAACTGTTTTTT.

This clone was picked up one time. This sequence joins TRBV11-1 and TRBJ2-7; D unresolved. V lost 1 base, J lost 1 base, and 11 bases lay in between. The CDR3 covers 15 residues. CDR1 and CDR2 from the germline V gene are SGHAT and FQDESV (reference sequence). The CDR3 DNA reads TGTGCCAGCAGCTTAGACGATTACACGTCCTACGAGCAGTACTTC. Its translation is CASSLDDYTSYEQYF.

This clone was seen a single time. This chain uses TRBV5-1 with TRBJ1-4, with 12 nucleotides matching TRBD1. Germline CDR1 and CDR2: SGHRS and YFSETQ. V gave up 3 bases and J gave up 7 bases; unmatched junction bases: 1. The CDR3 is 14 amino acids. Written as DNA, the CDR3 is TGCGCCAGCAGCTCGGGACAGGGGGCTGAAAAACTGTTTTTT. It is translated as CASSSGQGAEKLFF.

This clone was seen a few times. This chain links TRBV7-2 with TRBJ2-7, with 9 bases that match TRBD2. The V gene end was trimmed by 2 bases and the J gene end by 4 bases; junction bases not matched to a gene: 3. CDR1 is SGHTA, CDR2 FQGNSA, per germline. CDR3 size: 14 residues. The CDR3 loop is CASSLNLAGYEQYF. CDR3 DNA: TGTGCCAGCAGCTTAAATCTAGCGGGATACGAGCAGTACTTC.

The CDR3 DNA reads TGTGCCAGCAGTCCGAGGGAGTACGGCAAAAACATTCAGTACTTC. Translated, it gives CASSPREYGKNIQYF. V gene TRBV28 combines with J gene TRBJ2-4; perhaps TRBD2 as D (5 bases). Trimming pared 5 bases from V and 3 bases from J, leaving 14 bases between. Germline loops: CDR1 MDHEN, CDR2 SYDVKM. The CDR3 runs to 15 residues. The whole variable domain, filled in from reference TRBV28 and TRBJ2-4, reads DVKVTQSSRYLVKRTGEKVFLECVQDMDHENMFWYRQDPGLGLRLIYFSYDVKMKEKGDIPEGYSVSREKKERFSLILESASTNQTSMYLCASSPREYGKNIQYFGAGTRLSVL.

V and J are TRBV4-1 and TRBJ1-2; 10 bases align to TRBD1. Per the germline V gene, CDR1 is MGHRA and CDR2 is YSYEKL. V lost 3 bases to trimming and J lost 5 bases; unmatched junction nucleotides: 12. This CDR3 region has 17 residues. As DNA, the CDR3 is TGCGCCAGCAGCCAGGGATTAACCGGGACAGGGGAATATGGCTACACCTTC. As protein: CASSQGLTGTGEYGYTF.

This clone was counted a few times. This chain joins TRBV9 and TRBJ1-5, with D perhaps matching TRBD1 (5 bases). V gave up 2 bases and J gave up 8 bases, with 17 bases separating them. The CDR3 runs to 15 residues. CDR1 SGDLS and CDR2 YYNGEE come from the germline V gene. CDR3 residues: CASSVGAGKGEPQHF. The CDR3 bases are TGTGCCAGCAGCGTTGGGGCTGGGAAGGGCGAGCCCCAGCATTTT.

CDR3 DNA sequence: TGTGCCAGCAGCGTTGGGACTAGCGGGAGGGCCATGAATGAGCAGTTCTTC. Translated, it gives CASSVGTSGRAMNEQFF. V usage is TRBV9 and J usage is TRBJ2-1, with 16 bases matching TRBD2. Germline V gene data show CDR1 as SGDLS and CDR2 as YYNGEE. The length of the CDR3 is 17 residues. The ends lost 2 bases at V and 7 bases at J; junction bases unmatched: 6.

V gene TRBV25-1 combines with J gene TRBJ1-3; no reliable D call. CDR1 is MGHDK and CDR2 is SYGVNS in the germline V gene. The V gene lost 6 bases and the J gene lost 0 bases, with 12 bases spanning the gap. The CDR3 length is 15 residues. The CDR3 DNA is TGTGCCAGCAGGGAGGTTCAGAGCTCTGGAAACACCATATATTTT. Protein sequence: CASREVQSSGNTIYF. Looking up the rest from reference TRBV25-1 and TRBJ1-3 gives the full variable domain: EADIYQTPRYLVIGTGKKITLECSQTMGHDKMYWYQQDPGMELHLIHYSYGVNSTEKGDLSSESTVSRIRTEHFPLTLESARPSHTSQYLCASREVQSSGNTIYFGEGSWLTVV.